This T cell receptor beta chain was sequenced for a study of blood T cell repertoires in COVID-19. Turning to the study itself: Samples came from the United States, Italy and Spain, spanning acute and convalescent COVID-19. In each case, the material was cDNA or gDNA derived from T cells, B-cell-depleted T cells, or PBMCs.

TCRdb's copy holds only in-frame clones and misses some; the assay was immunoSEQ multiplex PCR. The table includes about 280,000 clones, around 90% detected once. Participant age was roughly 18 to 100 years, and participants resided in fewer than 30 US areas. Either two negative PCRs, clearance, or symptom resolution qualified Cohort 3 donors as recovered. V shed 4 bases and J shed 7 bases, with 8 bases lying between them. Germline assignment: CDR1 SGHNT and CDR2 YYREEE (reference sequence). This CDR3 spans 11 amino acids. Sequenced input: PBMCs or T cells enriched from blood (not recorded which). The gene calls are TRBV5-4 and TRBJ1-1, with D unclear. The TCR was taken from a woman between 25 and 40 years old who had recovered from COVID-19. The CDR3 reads CASSTFGEAFF. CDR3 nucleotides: TGTGCCAGCAGCACATTTGGTGAAGCTTTCTTT.